This TCR beta chain was observed in a study of blood T cell repertoires in COVID-19. Whole-study context: The study drew acute and convalescent COVID-19 samples from the United States, Italy and Spain.

Germline CDR1 reads LGHDT; CDR2 reads YNNKEL (reference sequence). This CDR3 is built from 14 residues. V shed 3 bases and J shed 3 bases, with 11 bases lying between them. TCRdb keeps only in-frame clones here, not all; method: immunoSEQ multiplex PCR. The sample gives more than 110,000 clones, roughly 80% of which show up once; roughly 8% is in the top ten. This TCR came from a human donor in a cohort sampled during active COVID-19. What was sequenced was peripheral blood. The gene calls are TRBV3-1 (or the pseudogene TRBV3-2) and TRBJ1-1, with D maybe TRBD1 (5 bases). CDR3 nucleotides: TGTGCCAGCAGCCAGTTCGGGGGGGACACTGAAGCTTTCTTT. This gives the protein CASSQFGGDTEAFF.